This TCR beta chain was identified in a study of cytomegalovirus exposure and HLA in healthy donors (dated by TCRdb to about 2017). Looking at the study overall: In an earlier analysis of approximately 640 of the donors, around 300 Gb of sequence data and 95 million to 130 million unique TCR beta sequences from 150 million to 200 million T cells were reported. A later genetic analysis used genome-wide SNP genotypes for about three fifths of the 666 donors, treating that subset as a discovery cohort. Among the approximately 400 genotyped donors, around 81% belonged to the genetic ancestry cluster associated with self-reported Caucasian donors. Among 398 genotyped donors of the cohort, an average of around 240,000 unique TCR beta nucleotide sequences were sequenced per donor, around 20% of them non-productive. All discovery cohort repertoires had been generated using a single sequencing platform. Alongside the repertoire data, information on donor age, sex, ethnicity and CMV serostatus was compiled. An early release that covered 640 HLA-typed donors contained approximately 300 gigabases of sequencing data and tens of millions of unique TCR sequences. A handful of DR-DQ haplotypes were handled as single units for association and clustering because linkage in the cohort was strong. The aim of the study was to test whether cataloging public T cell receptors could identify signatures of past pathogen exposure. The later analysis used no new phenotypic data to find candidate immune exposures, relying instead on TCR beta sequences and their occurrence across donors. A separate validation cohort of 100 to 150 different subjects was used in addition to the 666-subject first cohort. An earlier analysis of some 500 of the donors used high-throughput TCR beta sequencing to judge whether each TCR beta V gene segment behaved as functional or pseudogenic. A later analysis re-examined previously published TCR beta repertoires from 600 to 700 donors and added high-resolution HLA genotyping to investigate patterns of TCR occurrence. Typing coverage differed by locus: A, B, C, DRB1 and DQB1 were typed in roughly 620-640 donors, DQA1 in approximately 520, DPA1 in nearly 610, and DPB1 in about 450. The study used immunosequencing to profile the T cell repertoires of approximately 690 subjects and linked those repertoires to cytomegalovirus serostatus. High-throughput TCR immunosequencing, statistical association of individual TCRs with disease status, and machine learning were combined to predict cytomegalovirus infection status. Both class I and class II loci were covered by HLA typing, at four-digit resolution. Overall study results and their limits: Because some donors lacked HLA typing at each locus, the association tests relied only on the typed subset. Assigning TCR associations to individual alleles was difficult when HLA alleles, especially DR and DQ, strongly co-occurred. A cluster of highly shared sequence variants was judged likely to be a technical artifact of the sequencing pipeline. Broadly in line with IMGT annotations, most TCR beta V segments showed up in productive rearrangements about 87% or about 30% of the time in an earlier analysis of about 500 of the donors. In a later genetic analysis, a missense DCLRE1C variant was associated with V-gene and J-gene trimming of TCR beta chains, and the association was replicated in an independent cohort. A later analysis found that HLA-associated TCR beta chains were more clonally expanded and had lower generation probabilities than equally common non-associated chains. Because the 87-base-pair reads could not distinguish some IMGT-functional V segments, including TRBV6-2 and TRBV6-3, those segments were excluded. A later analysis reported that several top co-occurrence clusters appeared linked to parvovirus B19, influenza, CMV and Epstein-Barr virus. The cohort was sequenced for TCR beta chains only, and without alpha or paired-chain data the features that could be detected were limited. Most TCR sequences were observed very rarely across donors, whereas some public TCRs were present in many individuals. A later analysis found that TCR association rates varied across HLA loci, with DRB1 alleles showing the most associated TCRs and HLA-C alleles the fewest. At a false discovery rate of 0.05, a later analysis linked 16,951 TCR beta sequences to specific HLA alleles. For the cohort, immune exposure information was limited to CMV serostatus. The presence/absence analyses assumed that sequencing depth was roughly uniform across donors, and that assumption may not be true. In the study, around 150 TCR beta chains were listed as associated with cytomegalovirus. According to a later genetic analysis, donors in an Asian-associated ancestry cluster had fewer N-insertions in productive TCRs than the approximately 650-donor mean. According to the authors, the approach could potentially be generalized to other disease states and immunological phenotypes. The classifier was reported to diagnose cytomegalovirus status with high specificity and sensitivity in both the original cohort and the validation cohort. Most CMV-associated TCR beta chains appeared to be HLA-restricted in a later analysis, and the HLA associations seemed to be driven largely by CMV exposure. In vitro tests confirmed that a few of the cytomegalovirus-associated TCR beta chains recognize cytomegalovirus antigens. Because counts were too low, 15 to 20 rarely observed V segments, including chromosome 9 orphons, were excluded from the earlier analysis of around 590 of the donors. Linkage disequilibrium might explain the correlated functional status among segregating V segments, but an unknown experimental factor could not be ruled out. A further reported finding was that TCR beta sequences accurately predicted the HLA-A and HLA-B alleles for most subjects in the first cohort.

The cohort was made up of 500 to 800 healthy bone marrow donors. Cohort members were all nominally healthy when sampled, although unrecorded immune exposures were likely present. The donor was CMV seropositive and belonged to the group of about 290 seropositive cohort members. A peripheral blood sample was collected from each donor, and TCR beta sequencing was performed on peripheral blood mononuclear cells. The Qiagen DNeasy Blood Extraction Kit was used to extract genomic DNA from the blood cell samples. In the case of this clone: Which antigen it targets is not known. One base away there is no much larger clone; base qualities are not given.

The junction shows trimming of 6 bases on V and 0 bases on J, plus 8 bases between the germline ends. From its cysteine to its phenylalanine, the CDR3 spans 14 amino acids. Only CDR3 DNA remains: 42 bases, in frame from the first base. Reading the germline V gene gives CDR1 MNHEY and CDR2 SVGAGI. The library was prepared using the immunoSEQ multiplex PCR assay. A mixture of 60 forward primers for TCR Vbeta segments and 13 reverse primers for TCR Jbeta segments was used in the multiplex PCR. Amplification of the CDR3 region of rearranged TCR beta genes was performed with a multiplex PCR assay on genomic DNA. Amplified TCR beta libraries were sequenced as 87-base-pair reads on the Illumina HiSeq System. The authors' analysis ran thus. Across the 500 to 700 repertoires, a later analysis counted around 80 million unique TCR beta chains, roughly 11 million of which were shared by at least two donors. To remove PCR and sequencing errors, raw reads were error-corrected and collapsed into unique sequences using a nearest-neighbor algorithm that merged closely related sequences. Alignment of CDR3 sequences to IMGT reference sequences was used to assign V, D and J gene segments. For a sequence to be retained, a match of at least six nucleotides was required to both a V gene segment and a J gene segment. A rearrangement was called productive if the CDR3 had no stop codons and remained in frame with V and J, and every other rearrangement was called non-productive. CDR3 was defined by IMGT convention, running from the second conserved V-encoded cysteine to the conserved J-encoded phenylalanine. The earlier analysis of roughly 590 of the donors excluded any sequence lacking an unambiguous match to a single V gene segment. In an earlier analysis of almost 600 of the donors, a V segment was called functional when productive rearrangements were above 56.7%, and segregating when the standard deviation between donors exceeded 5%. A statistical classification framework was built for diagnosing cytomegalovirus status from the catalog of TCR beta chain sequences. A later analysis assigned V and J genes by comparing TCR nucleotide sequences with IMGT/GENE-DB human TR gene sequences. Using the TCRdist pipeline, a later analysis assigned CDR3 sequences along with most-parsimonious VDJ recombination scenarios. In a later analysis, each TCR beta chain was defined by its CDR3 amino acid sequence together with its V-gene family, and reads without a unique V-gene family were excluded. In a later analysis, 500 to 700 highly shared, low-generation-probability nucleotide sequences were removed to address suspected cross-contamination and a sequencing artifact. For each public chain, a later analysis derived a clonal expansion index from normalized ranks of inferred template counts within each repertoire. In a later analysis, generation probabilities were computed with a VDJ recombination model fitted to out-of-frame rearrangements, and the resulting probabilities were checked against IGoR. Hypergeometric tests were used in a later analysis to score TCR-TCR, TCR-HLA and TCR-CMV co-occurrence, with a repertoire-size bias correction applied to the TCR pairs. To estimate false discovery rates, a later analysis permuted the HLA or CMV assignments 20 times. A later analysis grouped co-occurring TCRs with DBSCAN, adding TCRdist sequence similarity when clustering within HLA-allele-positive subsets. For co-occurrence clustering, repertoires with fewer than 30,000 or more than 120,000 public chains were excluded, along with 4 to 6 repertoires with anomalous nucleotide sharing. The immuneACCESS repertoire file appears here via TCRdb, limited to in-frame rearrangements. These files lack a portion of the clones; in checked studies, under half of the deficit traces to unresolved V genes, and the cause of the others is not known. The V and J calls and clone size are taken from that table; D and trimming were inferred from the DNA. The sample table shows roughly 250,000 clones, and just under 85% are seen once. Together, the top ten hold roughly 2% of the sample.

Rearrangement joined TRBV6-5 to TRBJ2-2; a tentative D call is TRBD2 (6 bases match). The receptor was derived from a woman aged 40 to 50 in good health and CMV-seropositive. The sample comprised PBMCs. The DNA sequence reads TGTGCCAGCAGGACTAGTCCGAACACCGGGGAGCTGTTTTTT. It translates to CASRTSPNTGELFF.